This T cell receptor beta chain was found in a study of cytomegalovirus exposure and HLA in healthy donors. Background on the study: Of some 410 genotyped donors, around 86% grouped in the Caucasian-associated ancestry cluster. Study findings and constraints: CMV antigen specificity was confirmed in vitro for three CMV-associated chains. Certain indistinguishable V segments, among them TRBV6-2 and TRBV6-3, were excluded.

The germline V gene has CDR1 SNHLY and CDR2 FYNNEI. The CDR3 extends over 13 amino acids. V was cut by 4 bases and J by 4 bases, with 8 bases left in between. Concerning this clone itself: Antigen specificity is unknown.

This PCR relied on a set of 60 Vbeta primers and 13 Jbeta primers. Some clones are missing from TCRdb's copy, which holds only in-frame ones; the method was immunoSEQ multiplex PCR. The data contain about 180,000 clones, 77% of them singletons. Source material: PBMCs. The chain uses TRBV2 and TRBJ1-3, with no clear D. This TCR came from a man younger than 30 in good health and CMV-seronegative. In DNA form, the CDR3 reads TGTGCCAGCAGTGGACAAACAGGAAACACCATATATTTT. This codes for CASSGQTGNTIYF.